A selection of T cell receptor beta chains follows, all from one sample in a study of high-grade serous ovarian cancer treatment subgroups. TCRdb's table, derived via immunoSEQ multiplex PCR, lists solely in-frame clones and lacks some. This sample has almost 4,500 clones; 69% occur once, and the top ten carry about 11%. The sequencing sample was made of tumor tissue. The receptors originated from a human donor with high-grade serous ovarian cancer. CDR3s include the opening cysteine and the closing phenylalanine or tryptophan. The D gene is left open where the match is weak. Some rows mark clone size as missing; the rest say once, few, many or name a class of expanded clone.

size: -
J: TRBJ1-6
V: TRBV6-6
D: -
CDR3: CASSYIAPLHF
DNA: TGTGCCAGCAGTTACATAGCACCCCTCCACTTT

size: -
J: TRBJ2-7
V: TRBV25-1
D: TRBD1
CDR3: CASSEAPGQEQEQYF
DNA: TGTGCCAGCAGTGAGGCTCCGGGACAGGAACAAGAGCAGTACTTC

size: -
J: TRBJ1-4
V: TRBV5-3
D: -
CDR3: CASSLATNEKLFF
DNA: TGTGCCAGCAGCTTGGCAACTAATGAAAAACTGTTTTTT

size: -
J: TRBJ1-1
V: TRBV9
D: -
CDR3: CASSAGQLNTEAFF
DNA: TGTGCCAGCAGCGCGGGACAATTGAACACTGAAGCTTTCTTT

size: -
J: TRBJ2-1
V: TRBV5-1
D: TRBD2
CDR3: CASSPILAGGQNEQFF
DNA: TGCGCCAGCAGCCCAATACTAGCGGGGGGGCAAAATGAGCAGTTCTTC

size: -
J: TRBJ2-2
V: TRBV2
D: -
CDR3: CASRQDYTGELFF
DNA: TGTGCCAGCAGGCAGGACTACACCGGGGAGCTGTTTTTT

size: -
J: TRBJ1-5
V: TRBV5-8
D: TRBD1
CDR3: CASSRTGDGQPQHF
DNA: TGTGCCAGCAGCCGGACAGGGGATGGACAGCCCCAGCATTTT

size: once
J: TRBJ1-1
V: TRBV30
D: TRBD1
CDR3: CAWSPRTGQNTEAFF
DNA: TGTGCCTGGAGCCCCCGGACAGGGCAGAACACTGAAGCTTTCTTT

size: -
J: TRBJ1-5
V: TRBV27
D: -
CDR3: CASSPMPPKTPNQPQHF
DNA: TGTGCCAGCAGTCCCATGCCCCCAAAGACCCCTAATCAGCCCCAGCATTTT

size: -
J: TRBJ2-7
V: TRBV30
D: -
CDR3: CAWSVWSGPRFSYEQYF
DNA: TGTGCCTGGAGTGTATGGTCAGGGCCGAGATTCTCCTACGAGCAGTACTTC

size: -
J: TRBJ2-3
V: TRBV6-6
D: -
CDR3: CASTLPFTDTQYF
DNA: TGTGCCAGCACCTTACCCTTCACAGATACGCAGTATTTT

size: -
J: TRBJ1-2
V: TRBV6-1
D: -
CDR3: CASSADPGLWGYTF
DNA: TGTGCCAGCAGCGCTGACCCCGGGCTGTGGGGCTACACCTTC

size: -
J: TRBJ2-3
V: TRBV6-5
D: -
CDR3: CASSLVGVPTDTQYF
DNA: TGTGCCAGCAGCCTTGTGGGGGTCCCCACAGATACGCAGTATTTT

size: -
J: TRBJ1-1
V: TRBV4-2
D: -
CDR3: CASSPLDGEVGEAFF
DNA: TGTGCCAGCAGCCCGCTGGACGGAGAGGTAGGTGAAGCTTTCTTT

size: -
J: TRBJ1-2
V: TRBV10-3
D: -
CDR3: CAISDSGKEYGYTF
DNA: TGTGCCATCAGTGACTCCGGGAAAGAATATGGCTACACCTTC

size: -
J: TRBJ2-7
V: TRBV15
D: -
CDR3: CATSRVKGDEQYF
DNA: TGTGCCACCAGCAGAGTTAAGGGGGACGAGCAGTACTTC

size: once
J: TRBJ2-2
V: TRBV5-4
D: -
CDR3: CASRRTGELFF
DNA: TGTGCCAGCAGACGCACCGGGGAGCTGTTTTTT

size: -
J: TRBJ1-1
V: TRBV5-4
D: -
CDR3: CASSHGHTSNAFF
DNA: TGTGCCAGCAGTCATGGACATACTTCGAACGCTTTCTTT

size: -
J: TRBJ2-7
V: TRBV5-4
D: -
CDR3: CASSGGTVLAGEQYF
DNA: TGTGCCAGCAGCGGAGGGACCGTCCTGGCTGGGGAGCAGTACTTC

size: -
J: TRBJ2-2
V: TRBV28
D: -
CDR3: CASSISGQPPGELFF
DNA: TGTGCCAGCAGCATTTCCGGACAGCCCCCCGGGGAGCTGTTTTTT

size: -
J: TRBJ2-5
V: TRBV7-2
D: TRBD2
CDR3: CASSPQGAGGPIQETQYF
DNA: TGTGCCAGCAGCCCCCAGGGAGCGGGGGGGCCCATCCAAGAGACCCAGTACTTC

size: few
J: TRBJ2-5
V: TRBV28
D: TRBD1
CDR3: CASSHVMGQVQETQYF
DNA: TGTGCCAGCAGTCACGTAATGGGACAGGTCCAAGAGACCCAGTACTTC

size: -
J: TRBJ1-2
V: TRBV4-2
D: TRBD1
CDR3: CASSARDRGYGYTF
DNA: TGTGCCAGCAGCGCCCGGGACAGGGGCTATGGCTACACCTTC

size: -
J: TRBJ1-6
V: TRBV2
D: -
CDR3: CASSLESSYNSPLHF
DNA: TGTGCCAGCAGTCTGGAGAGCTCCTATAATTCACCCCTCCACTTT

size: -
J: TRBJ2-1
V: TRBV15
D: TRBD2
CDR3: CATSRTTSGGAGGYNEQFF
DNA: TGTGCCACCAGCAGAACGACTAGCGGGGGGGCAGGGGGTTACAATGAGCAGTTCTTC

size: -
J: TRBJ1-2
V: TRBV19
D: -
CDR3: CATYAGPSLGYTF
DNA: TGTGCCACCTATGCCGGGCCCTCGCTTGGCTACACCTTC

size: -
J: TRBJ1-2
V: TRBV6-5
D: -
CDR3: CASSRDRESNYGYTF
DNA: TGTGCCAGCAGCCGGGACCGGGAGTCTAACTATGGCTACACCTTC

size: -
J: TRBJ1-1
V: TRBV19
D: -
CDR3: CATLKLGETEAFF
DNA: TGTGCCACCCTTAAGCTGGGGGAAACTGAAGCTTTCTTT

size: -
J: TRBJ2-5
V: TRBV4-1
D: -
CDR3: CASSQDGRGSGRETQYF
DNA: TGCGCCAGCAGCCAAGACGGAAGGGGGAGCGGCAGGGAGACCCAGTACTTC

size: -
J: TRBJ1-2
V: TRBV6-5
D: -
CDR3: CATSIRSESSRGYTF
DNA: TGTGCCACCTCAATTCGATCGGAATCCTCCCGTGGCTACACCTTC

size: -
J: TRBJ2-3
V: TRBV18
D: TRBD2
CDR3: CASSPPLVLAGGSTDTQYF
DNA: TGTGCCAGCTCACCACCGCTGGTGCTAGCGGGGGGGTCCACAGATACGCAGTATTTT

size: -
J: TRBJ2-2
V: TRBV6-1
D: TRBD1
CDR3: CASSEGTGAIGELFF
DNA: TGTGCCAGCAGTGAAGGGACAGGGGCAATCGGGGAGCTGTTTTTT

size: once
J: TRBJ2-5
V: TRBV19
D: -
CDR3: CASSSSRAETQYF
DNA: TGTGCCAGTAGTTCGAGTAGGGCGGAGACCCAGTACTTC

size: -
J: TRBJ1-4
V: TRBV7-8
D: -
CDR3: CASSAGQAGTNEKLFF
DNA: TGTGCCAGCAGCGCAGGACAAGCGGGTACTAATGAAAAACTGTTTTTT

size: large
J: TRBJ1-1
V: TRBV19
D: TRBD1
CDR3: CASSIFAGGTEAFF
DNA: TGTGCCAGTAGTATCTTCGCAGGGGGCACTGAAGCTTTCTTT

size: -
J: TRBJ1-4
V: TRBV9
D: -
CDR3: CASSPFDSFNEKLFF
DNA: TGTGCCAGCAGCCCCTTCGACAGTTTCAATGAAAAACTGTTTTTT

size: -
J: TRBJ1-3
V: TRBV30
D: -
CDR3: CAWDHRHSGNTIYF
DNA: TGTGCCTGGGATCATCGCCACTCTGGAAACACCATATATTTT

size: -
J: TRBJ2-1
V: TRBV6-4
D: TRBD2
CDR3: CASSTSGTPNEQFF
DNA: TGTGCCAGCAGTACTAGCGGGACACCCAATGAGCAGTTCTTC

size: -
J: TRBJ1-2
V: TRBV13
D: -
CDR3: CASSLGDRARDYGYTF
DNA: TGTGCCAGCAGCTTAGGCGATCGGGCCAGGGACTATGGCTACACCTTC

size: few
J: TRBJ1-1
V: TRBV19
D: -
CDR3: CASTTDRLNTEAFF
DNA: TGTGCCAGTACCACCGACAGGCTGAACACTGAAGCTTTCTTT

size: -
J: TRBJ2-2
V: TRBV6-4
D: -
CDR3: CASSPDWGGELFF
DNA: TGTGCCAGCAGTCCGGACTGGGGCGGGGAGCTGTTTTTT

size: -
J: TRBJ1-2
V: TRBV19
D: -
CDR3: CASSIAADSSGYTF
DNA: TGTGCCAGTAGTATAGCCGCAGACAGCTCTGGCTACACCTTC

size: few
J: TRBJ1-1
V: TRBV7-2
D: -
CDR3: CASSLAWRMGTEAFF
DNA: TGTGCCAGCAGCTTAGCTTGGAGGATGGGCACTGAAGCTTTCTTT

size: -
J: TRBJ1-5
V: TRBV5-5
D: -
CDR3: CASSQVGGGDQPQHF
DNA: TGTGCCAGCAGCCAAGTTGGAGGGGGGGATCAGCCCCAGCATTTT

size: -
J: TRBJ2-7
V: TRBV7-6
D: -
CDR3: CASSPGAYEQYF
DNA: TGTGCCAGCAGCCCCGGCGCCTACGAGCAGTACTTC

size: -
J: TRBJ1-1
V: TRBV11-2
D: TRBD1
CDR3: CASSLGQGVNTEAFF
DNA: TGTGCCAGCAGCTTGGGACAGGGGGTGAACACTGAAGCTTTCTTT

size: -
J: TRBJ1-1
V: TRBV30
D: -
CDR3: CAWSAGVKGTEAFF
DNA: TGTGCCTGGAGCGCGGGGGTAAAGGGCACTGAAGCTTTCTTT

size: -
J: TRBJ2-1
V: TRBV11-3
D: TRBD2
CDR3: CASSQVPGRGAYNEQFF
DNA: TGTGCCAGCAGTCAGGTCCCGGGGCGGGGGGCCTACAATGAGCAGTTCTTC

size: -
J: TRBJ1-2
V: TRBV7-9
D: TRBD1
CDR3: CASSLDRGYGYTF
DNA: TGTGCCAGCAGTCTTGACAGGGGCTATGGCTACACCTTC

size: large
J: TRBJ1-1
V: TRBV10-3
D: TRBD1
CDR3: CAIWDRRGNTEAFF
DNA: TGTGCCATATGGGACAGGCGGGGAAACACTGAAGCTTTCTTT

size: -
J: TRBJ2-5
V: TRBV5-5
D: TRBD1
CDR3: CASSPGQGLQETQYF
DNA: TGTGCCAGCAGCCCGGGACAGGGCCTCCAAGAGACCCAGTACTTC

size: few
J: TRBJ2-3
V: TRBV2
D: TRBD1
CDR3: CASSGDRSTDTQYF
DNA: TGTGCCAGCAGTGGGGACAGGAGCACAGATACGCAGTATTTT

size: few
J: TRBJ1-2
V: TRBV7-2
D: TRBD1
CDR3: CASSTGGGVSGYTF
DNA: TGTGCCAGCAGCACAGGGGGTGGTGTTTCTGGCTACACCTTC

size: -
J: TRBJ1-3
V: TRBV2
D: TRBD1
CDR3: CASSWTGGGGNTIYF
DNA: TGTGCCAGCAGTTGGACAGGGGGCGGCGGAAACACCATATATTTT

size: few
J: TRBJ1-2
V: TRBV9
D: -
CDR3: CASSAGDNTNYGYTF
DNA: TGTGCCAGCAGCGCCGGGGACAACACTAACTATGGCTACACCTTC

size: -
J: TRBJ1-1
V: TRBV5-6
D: -
CDR3: CASSFKSKNTEAFF
DNA: TGTGCCAGCAGCTTTAAATCTAAGAACACTGAAGCTTTCTTT

size: -
J: TRBJ1-1
V: TRBV30
D: -
CDR3: CAWSLLRGEEAFF
DNA: TGTGCCTGGAGTTTATTAAGGGGGGAGGAAGCTTTCTTT